The 17 T cell receptor beta chains listed next were all sequenced from one sample in a study of neurological immune-mediated disorders. MiXCR, run by TCRdb on the 5' RACE reads, gives a single entry per CDR3 protein. The sample records 30,000 or so distinct CDR3 sequences, over 4% being singletons. The sequenced material came from PBMCs. These receptors were obtained from a man between 18 and 29 years old in good health.

Many counts were recorded for this clonotype. The chain carries TRBV7-8 and TRBJ2-1; 16 bases are shared with TRBD2. V dropped 6 bases and J dropped 12; count of bases not matched to a gene: 8. This CDR3 has 15 amino acids. Germline lookup yields CDR1 SGHVS and CDR2 FQNEAQ. The DNA for the CDR3 is TGTGCCAGCAGGCCACCGGGACTAGCGGGGGGGTGGCAGTTCTTC. Translated: CASRPPGLAGGWQFF.

This clonotype has a count of ten or more. V gene TRBV5-1 combines with J gene TRBJ1-1; 8 positions agree with TRBD1. J lost 5 bases, V lost 2 bases, and 8 bases had no gene match. CDR3 length: 15 residues. Per germline, CDR1 SGHRS and CDR2 YFSETQ. The CDR3 protein is CASSLLRTGQTEAFF. In nucleotides, the CDR3 is TGCGCCAGCAGCTTACTACGGACAGGGCAGACTGAAGCTTTCTTT. Full variable domain (remainder filled in from reference TRBV5-1 and TRBJ1-1): KAGVTQTPRYLIKTRGQQVTLSCSPISGHRSVSWYQQTPGQGLQFLFEYFSETQRNKGNFPGRFSGRQFSNSRSEMNVSTLELGDSALYLCASSLLRTGQTEAFFGQGTRLTVV.

This clonotype occurred many times. This sequence joins TRBV5-6 and TRBJ2-5, with a possible D match to TRBD1 (5 bases). Trimming removed 0 bases from V and 2 bases from J, with 11 bases in between. There are 15 residues in the CDR3. Germline values: CDR1 SGHDT, CDR2 YYEEEE. CDR3 residues: CASSLVGAEQETQYF. As DNA, the CDR3 is TGTGCCAGCAGCTTGGTTGGGGCGGAGCAAGAGACCCAGTACTTC.

This clonotype came up many times. The chain links TRBV7-9 to TRBJ2-1; the D is unclear. Trimming cost V 1 base and J 7 bases, with 11 bases left between them. In germline, CDR1 is SEHNR, CDR2 FQNEAQ (reference sequence). The CDR3 runs 14 residues. DNA for the CDR3: TGTGCCAGCAGCTTAGGGCAGACCGAGAATGAGCAGTTCTTC. Its protein is CASSLGQTENEQFF.

This clonotype has at least ten counts. The rearrangement joins TRBV7-2 to TRBJ2-5; a weak D match, TRBD1 (5 bases). Looked up from germline, CDR1 is SGHTA and CDR2 is FQGNSA. The CDR3 has 15 residues. V was shortened by 1 base and J by 4 bases, with 13 bases between the two germline ends. In nucleotides, the CDR3 is TGTGCCAGCAGCTTAGGAGGAACAGGTGGAGAGACCCAGTACTTC. It is translated as CASSLGGTGGETQYF.

There are many counts of this clonotype. This sequence joins TRBV5-1 and TRBJ2-2; 11 nucleotides agree with TRBD1. Per germline, CDR1 SGHRS and CDR2 YFSETQ. CDR3 length: 15 amino acids. Germline trimming cut 2 bases from V and 5 bases from J; bases unmatched to any gene: 2. The CDR3 loop reads CASSLGQGATGELFF. The CDR3 DNA reads as TGCGCCAGCAGCTTAGGACAGGGGGCTACCGGGGAGCTGTTTTTT.

This clonotype occurred many times. The rearrangement uses TRBV7-2 and TRBJ2-3, with D possibly called TRBD1 or TRBD2 (6 bases each). This CDR3 is 16 amino acids long. Trimming removed 5 bases from V and 4 bases from J, with 19 bases in between. Looked up from germline, CDR1 is SGHTA and CDR2 is FQGNSA. CDR3 residues: CASSPKPGARADTQYF. CDR3 DNA sequence: TGTGCCAGCAGCCCAAAACCGGGGGCACGGGCAGATACGCAGTATTTT. Supplemented by reference TRBV7-2 and TRBJ2-3, the full variable domain reads GAGVSQSPSNKVTEKGKDVELRCDPISGHTALYWYRQSLGQGLEFLIYFQGNSAPDKSGLPSDRFSAERTGGSVSTLTIQRTQQEDSAVYLCASSPKPGARADTQYFGPGTRLTVL.

This clonotype has ten or more counts. The chain is built from TRBV4-1 and TRBJ2-1; D not certain. There are 13 residues in the CDR3. V was pared by 2 bases and J by 4 bases, with 6 bases between. Germline CDR1 MGHRA, CDR2 YSYEKL. The CDR3 DNA follows: TGCGCCAGCAGCCAACTAGGGTACAATGAGCAGTTCTTC. This sequence encodes CASSQLGYNEQFF.

This clonotype has a count of ten or more. The chain combines TRBV4-2 with TRBJ2-1; 9 nucleotides agree with TRBD1. Trimming at V came to 2 bases and at J to 8 bases, leaving 4 bases not matched to a gene. Germline V lookup: CDR1 LGHNA, CDR2 YNFKEQ. The CDR3 runs to 14 residues. This CDR3 reads CASSQPRTGDEQFF. The CDR3 bases are TGTGCCAGCAGCCAACCGAGGACAGGGGATGAGCAGTTCTTC.

Comments on this clonotype: The junction departs from germline at one end; a sequencing error may be responsible. This rearrangement joins TRBV7-7 to TRBJ2-1, with 8 bases lining up with TRBD2. Germline V gene sequence: CDR1 SSHAT, CDR2 FNYEAQ (reference sequence). The CDR3 length is 19 residues. CDR3 amino acids: CASSLHGGGIGEDYNEQFF. In nucleotides, the CDR3 is TGTGCTAGCAGCTTGCACGGGGGGGGGATCGGTGAAGACTACAATGAGCAGTTCTTC. Supplemented by reference TRBV7-7 and TRBJ2-1, the full variable domain reads GAGVSQSPRYKVTKRGQDVTLRCDPISSHATLYWYQQALGQGPEFLTYFNYEAQPDKSGLPSDRFSAERPEGSISTLTIQRTEQRDSAMYRCASSLHGGGIGEDYNEQFFGPGTRLTVL.

This clonotype was recorded at least ten times. J is TRBJ2-1 and V is TRBV7-8, with a weak D call TRBD1 (6 bases). CDR3 length: 15 residues. The V end lost 2 bases, the J end lost 2 bases, and 10 bases lay between the germline ends. Per germline, CDR1 SGHVS and CDR2 FQNEAQ. CDR3 protein: CASSLNRDTYNEQFF. The CDR3, as DNA: TGTGCCAGCAGCTTAAACAGGGACACCTACAATGAGCAGTTCTTC.

This clonotype showed up many times. The rearrangement uses TRBV6-1 and TRBJ2-3, with D tentatively TRBD2 (6 bases). V lost 6 bases and J 5 bases, leaving 15 bases between the germline ends. The CDR3 spans 14 residues. The germline V gene encodes CDR1 MNHNS and CDR2 SASEGT. The CDR3 region has the DNA TGTGCCAGCAGGATGACTAGAAAGTTAGATACGCAGTATTTT. This codes for CASRMTRKLDTQYF.

There are many counts of this clonotype. The CDR3 here is CASTPVAGAYEQYF. The CDR3, as DNA: TGTGCCAGCACTCCGGTGGCAGGGGCCTACGAGCAGTACTTC. The chain employs TRBV27 and TRBJ2-7, with a weak D call TRBD1 (6 bases). CDR1 and CDR2 (germline): MNHEY, SMNVEV (reference sequence). Trimming removed 7 bases at V and 2 bases at J, with 15 bases between. This CDR3 comprises 14 residues.

This clonotype has at least ten counts. This chain connects TRBV20-1 to TRBJ2-7; tentative D call: TRBD2 (6 bases). The germline V gene encodes CDR1 DFQATT and CDR2 SNEGSKA (reference sequence). The V end was cut by 3 bases, the J end by 7 bases, with 16 bases between. The CDR3 spans 13 residues. CDR3 loop: CSASIRENGEQYF. CDR3 DNA: TGCAGTGCTAGTATCCGGGAGAACGGAGAGCAGTACTTC.

This clonotype has at least ten counts. The genes are TRBV20-1 and TRBJ1-1; D is possibly TRBD1 (6 bases). Trimming took 0 bases from V and 5 from J, leaving 16 bases between them. Germline values: CDR1 DFQATT, CDR2 SNEGSKA (reference sequence). The CDR3 runs to 15 residues. CDR3 sequence (DNA): TGCAGTGCTAGAGATTTCGAGGGGGTAGGGACTGAAGCTTTCTTT. Amino acid sequence: CSARDFEGVGTEAFF.

This clonotype came up a few times. Just one base apart from a much larger clone, this may be a read error. V gene TRBV12-3 or TRBV12-4 combines with J gene TRBJ1-1, with D perhaps TRBD1 (5 bases). The CDR3 spans 14 residues. Trimming stripped 3 bases from V and 10 bases from J, with 18 bases between. The CDR3 DNA reads as TGTGCCAGCAGTTTGGGGGTAGGCCGGGTTGGAGCTTTCTTT. Amino acid sequence: CASSLGVGRVGAFF.

The sample holds many counts of this clonotype. V and J are TRBV5-6 and TRBJ1-2; D is unresolved. Trimming shortened V by 6 bases and J by 4 bases, and 10 bases separated the two germline ends. Germline V gene sequence: CDR1 SGHDT, CDR2 YYEEEE. This CDR3 comprises 12 residues. This CDR3 is CASMGAGYGYTF. CDR3 nucleotides: TGTGCCAGCATGGGTGCCGGCTATGGCTACACCTTC.